This entry describes one TCR beta chain. Its specificity is not known. These data belong to a study of identical twins. TCRdb re-called the 5' RACE reads with MiXCR, one entry per CDR3 protein. This table holds hundreds of thousands of distinct CDR3 sequences, approximately 24% found once. Study-level points and caveats: The more abundant beta clonotypes in cord blood had fewer insertions, and memory repertoires did not show this.

The same data also went into a second study, on T cells expressing NK-cell markers. That paper adds: It was sorted CD3+CD56+NKG2C+, CD3+CD56+NKG2C- and CD3+CD56-NKG2C+ T cells that supplied the TCR beta repertoires. Seven HCMV-seropositive donors and one seronegative donor made up the eight sequenced donors. Sorting in several experiments was restricted by an anti-gamma-delta TCR antibody to alpha-beta TCR T cells.

The clonotype originates from a woman between 18 and 30 years old in good health. Material for sequencing was CD4+ T cells sorted from blood.

CDR3 protein: CSALIGTGDQETQYF. The DNA for the CDR3 is TGCAGTGCACTCATCGGGACAGGGGACCAAGAGACCCAGTACTTC. V is TRBV20-1 and J is TRBJ2-5; TRBD1 matches 10 bases. Germline V gives CDR1 DFQATT, CDR2 SNEGSKA (reference sequence). V was pared by 6 bases and J by 0 bases, with 7 bases of the junction left unmatched. This CDR3 has 15 amino acids.